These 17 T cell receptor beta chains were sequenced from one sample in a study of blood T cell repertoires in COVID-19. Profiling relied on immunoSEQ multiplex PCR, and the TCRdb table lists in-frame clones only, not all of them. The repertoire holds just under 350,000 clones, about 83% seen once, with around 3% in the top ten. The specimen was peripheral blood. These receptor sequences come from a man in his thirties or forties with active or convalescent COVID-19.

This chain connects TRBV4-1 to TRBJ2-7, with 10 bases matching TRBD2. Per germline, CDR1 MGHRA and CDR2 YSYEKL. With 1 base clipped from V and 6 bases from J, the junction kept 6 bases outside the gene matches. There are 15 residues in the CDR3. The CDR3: CASSQGGLATSEQYF. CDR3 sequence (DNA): TGCGCCAGCAGCCAAGGGGGACTAGCGACGTCCGAGCAGTACTTC.

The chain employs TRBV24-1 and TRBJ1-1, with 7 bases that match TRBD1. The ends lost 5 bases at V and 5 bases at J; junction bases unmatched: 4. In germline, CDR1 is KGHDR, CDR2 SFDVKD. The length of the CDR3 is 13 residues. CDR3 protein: CATSGTGRTEAFF. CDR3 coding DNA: TGTGCCACCAGTGGGACAGGTCGAACTGAAGCTTTCTTT.

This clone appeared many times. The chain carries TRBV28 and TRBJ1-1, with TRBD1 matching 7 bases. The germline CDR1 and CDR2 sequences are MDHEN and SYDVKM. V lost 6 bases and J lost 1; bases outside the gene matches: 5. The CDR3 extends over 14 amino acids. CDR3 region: CASRWGQPNTEAFF. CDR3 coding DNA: TGTGCCAGCAGGTGGGGACAGCCGAACACTGAAGCTTTCTTT.

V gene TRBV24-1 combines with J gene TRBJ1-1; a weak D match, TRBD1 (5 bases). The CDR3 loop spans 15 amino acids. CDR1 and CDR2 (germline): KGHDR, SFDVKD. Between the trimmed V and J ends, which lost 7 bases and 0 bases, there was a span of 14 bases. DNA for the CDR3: TGTGCCACCAGGGGTGTAGGGGTCCTGAACACTGAAGCTTTCTTT. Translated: CATRGVGVLNTEAFF.

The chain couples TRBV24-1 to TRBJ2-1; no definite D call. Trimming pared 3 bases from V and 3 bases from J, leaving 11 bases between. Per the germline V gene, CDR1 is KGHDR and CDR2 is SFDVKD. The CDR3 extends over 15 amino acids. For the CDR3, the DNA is TGTGCCACCAGTGATCCCCACAACGTCTACAATGAGCAGTTCTTC. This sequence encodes CATSDPHNVYNEQFF.

The CDR3 nucleotides read TGTGCCAGCAGCTCGGCAACAGAGAATCAGCCCCAGCATTTT. Protein product: CASSSATENQPQHF. The chain joins TRBV13 to TRBJ1-5, with D unresolved. The CDR3 loop spans 14 amino acids. Germline V lookup: CDR1 PRHDT, CDR2 FYEKMQ (reference sequence). Between the trimmed V and J ends, which lost 4 bases and 4 bases, there was a span of 11 bases.

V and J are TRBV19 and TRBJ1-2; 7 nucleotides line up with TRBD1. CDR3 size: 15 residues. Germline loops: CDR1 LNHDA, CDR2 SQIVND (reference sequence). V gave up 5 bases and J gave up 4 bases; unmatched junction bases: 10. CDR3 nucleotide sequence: TGTGCCAGTAGTCCCCGGGACAGAGACAGCTATGGCTACACCTTC. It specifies CASSPRDRDSYGYTF.

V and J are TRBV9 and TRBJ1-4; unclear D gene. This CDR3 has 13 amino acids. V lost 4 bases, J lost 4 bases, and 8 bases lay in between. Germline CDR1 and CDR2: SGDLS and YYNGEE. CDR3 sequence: CASSPYDNEKLFF. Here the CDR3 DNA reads TGTGCCAGCAGCCCCTACGATAATGAAAAACTGTTTTTT.

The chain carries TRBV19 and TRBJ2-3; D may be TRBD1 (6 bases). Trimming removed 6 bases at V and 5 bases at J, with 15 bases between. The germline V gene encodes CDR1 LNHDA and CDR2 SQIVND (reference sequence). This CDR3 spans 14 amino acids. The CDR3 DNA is TGTGCCAGTAGACAATCACAGGGCCGAGATACGCAGTATTTT. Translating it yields CASRQSQGRDTQYF.

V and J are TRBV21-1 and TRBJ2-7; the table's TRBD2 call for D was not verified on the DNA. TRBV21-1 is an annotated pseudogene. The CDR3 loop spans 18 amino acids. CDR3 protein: CASSPQRDICLSSYEQYF. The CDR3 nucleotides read TGTGCCAGCAGCCCTCAGCGGGATATTTGCCTGAGCTCCTACGAGCAGTACTTC.

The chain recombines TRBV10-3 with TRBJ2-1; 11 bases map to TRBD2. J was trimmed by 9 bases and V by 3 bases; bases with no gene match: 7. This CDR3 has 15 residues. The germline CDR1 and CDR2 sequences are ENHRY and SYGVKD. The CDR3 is CAISDTSGSGGEQFF. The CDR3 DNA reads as TGTGCCATCAGTGATACTAGCGGGAGCGGGGGTGAGCAGTTCTTC.

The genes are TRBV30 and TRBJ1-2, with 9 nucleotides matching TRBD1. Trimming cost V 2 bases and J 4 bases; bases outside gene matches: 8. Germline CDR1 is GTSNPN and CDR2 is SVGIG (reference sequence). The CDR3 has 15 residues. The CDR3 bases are TGTGCCTGGAGTCGACGACAGGGGGTCGGCTATGGCTACACCTTC. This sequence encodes CAWSRRQGVGYGYTF.

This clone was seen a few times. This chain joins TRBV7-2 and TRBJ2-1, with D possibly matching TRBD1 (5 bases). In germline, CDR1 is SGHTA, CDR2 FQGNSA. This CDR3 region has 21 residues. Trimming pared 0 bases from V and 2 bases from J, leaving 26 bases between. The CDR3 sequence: CASSLALLSPYQGDPYNEQFF. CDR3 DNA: TGTGCCAGCAGCTTAGCCCTCCTCTCACCCTACCAGGGTGATCCCTACAATGAGCAGTTCTTC.

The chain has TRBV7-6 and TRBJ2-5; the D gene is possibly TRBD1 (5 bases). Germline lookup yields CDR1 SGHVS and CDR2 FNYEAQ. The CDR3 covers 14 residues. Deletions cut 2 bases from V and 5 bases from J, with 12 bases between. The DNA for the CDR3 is TGTGCCAGCAGCTTATCAGGGTACGACGAGACCCAGTACTTC. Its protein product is CASSLSGYDETQYF. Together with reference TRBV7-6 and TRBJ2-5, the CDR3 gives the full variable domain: GAGVSQSPRYKVTKRGQDVALRCDPISGHVSLYWYRQALGQGPEFLTYFNYEAQQDKSGLPNDRFSAERPEGSISTLTIQRTEQRDSAMYRCASSLSGYDETQYFGPGTRLLVL.

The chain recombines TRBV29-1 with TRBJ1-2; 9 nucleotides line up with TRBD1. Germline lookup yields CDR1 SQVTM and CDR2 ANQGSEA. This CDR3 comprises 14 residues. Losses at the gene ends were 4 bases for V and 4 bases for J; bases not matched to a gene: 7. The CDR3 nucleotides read TGCAGCGTTGGCTTGACAGGGGGATCCTATGGCTACACCTTC. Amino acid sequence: CSVGLTGGSYGYTF. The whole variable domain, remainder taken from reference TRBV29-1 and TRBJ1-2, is SAVISQKPSRDICQRGTSLTIQCQVDSQVTMMFWYRQQPGQSLTLIATANQGSEATYESGFVIDKFPISRPNLTFSTLTVSNMSPEDSSIYLCSVGLTGGSYGYTFGSGTRLTVV.

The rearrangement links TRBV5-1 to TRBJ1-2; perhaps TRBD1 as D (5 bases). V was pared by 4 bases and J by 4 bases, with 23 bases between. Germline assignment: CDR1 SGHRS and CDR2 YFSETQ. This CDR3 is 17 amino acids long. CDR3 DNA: TGCGCCAGCAGCGTGGGGCCCTACAGAGAAAATAGCTATGGCTACACCTTC. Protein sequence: CASSVGPYRENSYGYTF.

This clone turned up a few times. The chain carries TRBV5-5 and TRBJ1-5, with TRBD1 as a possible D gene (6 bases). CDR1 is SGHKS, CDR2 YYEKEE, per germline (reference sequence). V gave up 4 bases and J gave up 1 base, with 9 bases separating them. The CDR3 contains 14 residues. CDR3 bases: TGTGCCAGCAGCCCCCAGGGGAGCAATCAGCCCCAGCATTTT. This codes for CASSPQGSNQPQHF.